This note documents a single TCR beta chain sequence. Many counts were recorded for this clonotype. It lacks a known antigen. Per-base quality was not reported, and no clone a single base away is much larger than it. This entry comes from a study of chronic HIV infection and antiretroviral therapy (dated by TCRdb to 2013 to 2016). V is pared back by 2 bases and J by 2 bases, with 16 bases lying between the germline termini. The CDR3 runs 15 residues from the cysteine to the phenylalanine. Only the CDR3 DNA stays, 45 bases, in frame from base 1. CDR1 and CDR2 were assigned from the germline V gene as SQVTM and ANQGSEA. The library came from 5' RACE. Reads for this sample came from an Illumina MiSeq. The public reads were run again by TCRdb, first through fastp at Q25 and then through MiXCR, and only productive beta chains were kept. Each record represents a unique CDR3 protein, reported with the most common genes and DNA among its rows. The sample data list about 31,000 distinct CDR3 sequences, and around 8.6% of these were observed just once. The ten largest clones capture roughly 2.7% of the sample.

This receptor was obtained from an adult who had HIV and had not received antiretroviral therapy, or was an uninfected healthy control (not recorded which). Recombination linked TRBV29-1 to TRBJ2-7; the D match is possibly TRBD1 or TRBD2, with 5 bases aligned in each. Source material: peripheral blood. CDR3 protein: CSVESWGFGTYEQYF. The bases are TGCAGCGTTGAATCTTGGGGGTTCGGAACCTACGAGCAGTACTTC.